These 19 T cell receptor beta chains were all obtained from the same sample, sequenced in a study of blood T cell repertoires in COVID-19. Libraries were prepared by immunoSEQ multiplex PCR; TCRdb keeps only in-frame clonotypes and omits some of them. This table holds 300,000 or so clones, 75% to 95% found once. Sequencing was done on a sample of PBMCs or T cells enriched from blood (not recorded which). Receptor source: a woman in her twenties or thirties who had recovered from COVID-19.

The gene calls are TRBV27 and TRBJ1-6; tentative D call: TRBD1 (6 bases). CDR1 MNHEY and CDR2 SMNVEV come from the germline V gene (reference sequence). CDR3 length equals 12 residues. Trimming left V 8 bases short and J 9 bases short, with 11 bases between. The CDR3 DNA reads TGTGCCAGCTTGACAGGAGGTTCACCCCTCCACTTT. It yields the protein CASLTGGSPLHF.

The chain couples TRBV19 to TRBJ1-5; D is possibly TRBD1 (5 bases). The CDR3 contains 15 residues. Trimming took off 3 bases at V and 5 bases at J, with 14 bases between the two ends. The germline gives CDR1 LNHDA, CDR2 SQIVND (reference sequence). CDR3 nucleotide sequence: TGTGCCAGTAGTATTTTCGACAGAACGGATCAGCCCCAGCATTTT. This sequence encodes CASSIFDRTDQPQHF.

The V and J genes are TRBV24-1 and TRBJ2-3, with D unresolved. This CDR3 has 15 amino acids. The germline V and J ends were trimmed by 5 bases and 6 bases, with 17 bases remaining between them. The germline CDR1 and CDR2 sequences are KGHDR and SFDVKD. The CDR3: CATSGTRHNVDTQYF. DNA of the CDR3: TGTGCCACCAGTGGAACGCGGCATAACGTGGATACGCAGTATTTT.

The chain employs TRBV14 and TRBJ2-2, with 10 bases matching TRBD1. Germline V lookup: CDR1 SGHDN, CDR2 FVKESK. This CDR3 has 17 residues. V was pared by 4 bases and J by 3 bases, with 8 bases of the junction left unmatched. For the CDR3, the DNA is TGTGCCAGCAGCCCGGTCCGGGACAGGGGCTACACCGGGGAGCTGTTTTTT. This codes for CASSPVRDRGYTGELFF.

The genes are TRBV9 and TRBJ1-3; no definite D call. The CDR3 covers 14 residues. Germline V CDR1 and CDR2: SGDLS, YYNGEE. The V end was cut by 1 base, the J end by 2 bases, with 7 bases between. The CDR3, as DNA: TGTGCCAGCAGCGTACAGGCGCCTGGAAACACCATATATTTT. Amino acid sequence: CASSVQAPGNTIYF.

J is TRBJ2-1 and V is TRBV30; TRBD1 agrees at 8 bases. This CDR3 spans 17 amino acids. Germline CDR1 is GTSNPN and CDR2 is SVGIG (reference sequence). The J segment lost 3 bases and the V segment lost 4 bases, leaving 14 bases of the junction unmatched. The CDR3 region is CAWKDSQAGGLYNEQFF. The CDR3, as DNA: TGTGCCTGGAAAGATTCCCAGGCAGGGGGCCTCTACAATGAGCAGTTCTTC.

The genes are TRBV5-1 and TRBJ2-3; D gene ambiguous. Germline-derived CDR1 and CDR2 are SGHRS and YFSETQ. This CDR3 region has 17 residues. V was shortened by 0 bases and J by 4 bases, with 18 bases between the two germline ends. CDR3 sequence reads: CASSLALMSATADTQYF. CDR3 nucleotide sequence: TGCGCCAGCAGCTTGGCCCTAATGTCTGCAACGGCAGATACGCAGTATTTT.

This clone was observed a few times. The V and J genes are TRBV30 and TRBJ2-3, with D tentatively TRBD1 (6 bases). Germline CDR1 is GTSNPN and CDR2 is SVGIG (reference sequence). V lost 3 bases to trimming and J lost 6 bases, with 16 bases between them. There are 14 residues in the CDR3. The CDR3 sequence: CAWSRLARGDTQYF. CDR3 nucleotide sequence: TGTGCCTGGAGCCGATTAGCGAGGGGGGATACGCAGTATTTT.

The V and J genes are TRBV19 and TRBJ2-1, with D tentatively TRBD1 (7 bases). The CDR3 extends over 16 amino acids. The germline CDR1 and CDR2 sequences are LNHDA and SQIVND (reference sequence). The V and J ends lost 2 bases and 6 bases respectively, with 17 bases between them. The CDR3 sequence is CASSIRQGVGGNEQFF. CDR3 sequence (DNA): TGTGCCAGTAGTATAAGACAGGGTGTCGGGGGCAATGAGCAGTTCTTC.

The chain uses TRBV30 and TRBJ1-5; D is possibly TRBD1 (6 bases). Trimming left V 1 base short and J 3 bases short, with 10 bases between. From germline, CDR1 is GTSNPN and CDR2 SVGIG (reference sequence). CDR3 length: 14 amino acids. The CDR3 spells CAWSGTGFNQPQHF. DNA for the CDR3: TGTGCCTGGAGTGGTACAGGGTTCAATCAGCCCCAGCATTTT. The full variable domain, in which reference TRBV30 and TRBJ1-5 provide the parts outside the CDR3, is SQTIHQWPATLVQPVGSPLSLECTVEGTSNPNLYWYRQAAGRGLQLLFYSVGIGQISSEVPQNLSASRPQDRQFILSSKKLLLSDSGFYLCAWSGTGFNQPQHFGDGTRLSIL.

The rearrangement uses TRBV28 and TRBJ1-1; 12 bases agree with TRBD1. The CDR3 contains 15 residues. Trimming took 6 bases from V and 4 from J; bases not matched to a gene: 6. Germline CDR1 MDHEN, CDR2 SYDVKM. DNA for the CDR3: TGTGCCAGCAGCCGGGGGGGACAGGGGGCCACTGAAGCTTTCTTT. Amino acids: CASSRGGQGATEAFF. Full variable domain (rest looked up from reference TRBV28 and TRBJ1-1): DVKVTQSSRYLVKRTGEKVFLECVQDMDHENMFWYRQDPGLGLRLIYFSYDVKMKEKGDIPEGYSVSREKKERFSLILESASTNQTSMYLCASSRGGQGATEAFFGQGTRLTVV.

The chain has TRBV5-1 and TRBJ2-5; a weak D match, TRBD2 (6 bases). The CDR3 spans 14 residues. Germline lookup yields CDR1 SGHRS and CDR2 YFSETQ. Trimming took off 0 bases at V and 5 bases at J, with 11 bases between the two ends. Here the CDR3 DNA reads TGCGCCAGCAGCTTGGGATCAGGAGGGGAGACCCAGTACTTC. As protein: CASSLGSGGETQYF.

The gene calls are TRBV18 and TRBJ2-7; TRBD2 agrees at 13 bases. Germline CDR1 KGHSH, CDR2 LQKENI. V shed 6 bases and J 2 bases; nucleotides not matched to a gene: 13. This CDR3 is 18 amino acids long. CDR3 loop: CASSHQRKGLAGPYEQYF. CDR3 nucleotides: TGTGCCAGCTCTCACCAGAGGAAGGGACTAGCGGGACCCTACGAGCAGTACTTC.

The chain carries TRBV9 and TRBJ1-6, with 10 bases fitting TRBD1. The V gene's germline CDR1 is SGDLS and CDR2 YYNGEE. With V trimmed by 3 bases and J by 8 bases, 5 bases remained unmatched. There are 15 residues in the CDR3. CDR3 loop: CASSESGTGDSPLHF. The CDR3 nucleotides are TGTGCCAGCAGCGAATCCGGGACAGGGGATTCACCCCTCCACTTT.

The chain joins TRBV9 to TRBJ2-1, with D tentatively TRBD1 (5 bases). The CDR3 is 18 residues long. Germline assignment: CDR1 SGDLS and CDR2 YYNGEE. The V end was cut by 3 bases, the J end by 0 bases, with 19 bases between. Here the CDR3 reads CASSARFETANSYNEQFF. The CDR3 DNA is TGTGCCAGCAGCGCCCGATTTGAGACAGCGAACTCCTACAATGAGCAGTTCTTC.

The gene calls are TRBV5-8 and TRBJ2-3; TRBD1 matches 10 bases. The V and J ends lost 3 bases and 4 bases, in that order; junction bases with no gene match: 5. CDR3 length: 15 amino acids. Germline V gives CDR1 SGHTS, CDR2 YDEGEE. CDR3 DNA: TGTGCCAGCAGCTCCTGGACAGGGGGTTCAGATACGCAGTATTTT. Amino acid sequence: CASSSWTGGSDTQYF.

This rearrangement joins TRBV6-4 to TRBJ2-1; 10 nucleotides match TRBD2. Germline CDR1 MRHNA, CDR2 SNTAGT. This CDR3 contains 14 residues. The ends lost 5 bases at V and 8 bases at J; junction bases unmatched: 6. The CDR3 nucleotides are TGTGCCAGCAGTTTAGCGGGAGGCGGTGATGAGCAGTTCTTC. Translation gives CASSLAGGGDEQFF.

The rearrangement uses TRBV6-5 and TRBJ1-2; D is unresolved. The CDR3 runs 12 residues. CDR1 is MNHEY, CDR2 SVGAGI, per germline. V shed 4 bases and J shed 4 bases, with 7 bases lying between them. The CDR3, as DNA: TGTGCCAGCAGTTCGGCGGTCTATGGCTACACCTTC. This translates into CASSSAVYGYTF.

This chain uses TRBV5-6 with TRBJ2-7; D is possibly TRBD2 (5 bases). The V gene's germline CDR1 is SGHDT and CDR2 YYEEEE. Trimming removed 4 bases at V and 0 bases at J, with 11 bases between. The CDR3 has 14 residues. The CDR3 bases are TGTGCCAGCAGCCGAGGGTTAAGCTCCTACGAGCAGTACTTC. Encoded protein: CASSRGLSSYEQYF. Variable domain in full (rest from reference TRBV5-6 and TRBJ2-7): DAGVTQSPTHLIKTRGQQVTLRCSPKSGHDTVSWYQQALGQGPQFIFQYYEEEERQRGNFPDRFSGHQFPNYSSELNVNALLLGDSALYLCASSRGLSSYEQYFGPGTRLTVT.